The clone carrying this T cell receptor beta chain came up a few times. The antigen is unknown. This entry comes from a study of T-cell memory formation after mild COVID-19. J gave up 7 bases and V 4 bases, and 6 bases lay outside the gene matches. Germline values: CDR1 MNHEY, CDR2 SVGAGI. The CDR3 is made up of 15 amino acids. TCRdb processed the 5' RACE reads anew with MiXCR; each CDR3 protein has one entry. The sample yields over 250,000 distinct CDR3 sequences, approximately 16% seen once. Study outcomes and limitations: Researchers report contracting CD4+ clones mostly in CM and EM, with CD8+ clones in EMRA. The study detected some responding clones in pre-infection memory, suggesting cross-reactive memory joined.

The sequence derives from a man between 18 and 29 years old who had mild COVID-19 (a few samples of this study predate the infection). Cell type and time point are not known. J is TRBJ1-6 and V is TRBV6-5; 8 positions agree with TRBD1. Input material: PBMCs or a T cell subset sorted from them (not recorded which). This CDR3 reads CASSLLQGGNSPLHF. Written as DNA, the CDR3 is TGTGCCAGCAGTTTGCTACAGGGGGGCAATTCACCCCTCCACTTT.